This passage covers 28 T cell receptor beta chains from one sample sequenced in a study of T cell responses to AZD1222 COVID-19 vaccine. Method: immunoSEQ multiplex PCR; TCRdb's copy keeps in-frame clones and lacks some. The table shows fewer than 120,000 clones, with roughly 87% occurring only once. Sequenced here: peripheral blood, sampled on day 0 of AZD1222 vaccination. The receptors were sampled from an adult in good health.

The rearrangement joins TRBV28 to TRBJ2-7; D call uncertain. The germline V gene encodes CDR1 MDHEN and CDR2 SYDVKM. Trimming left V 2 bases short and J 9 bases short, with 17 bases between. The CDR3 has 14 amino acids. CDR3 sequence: CASSLTSIPFGQYF. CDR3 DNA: TGTGCCAGCAGTTTAACGTCAATTCCTTTCGGGCAGTACTTC. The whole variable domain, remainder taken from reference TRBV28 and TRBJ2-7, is DVKVTQSSRYLVKRTGEKVFLECVQDMDHENMFWYRQDPGLGLRLIYFSYDVKMKEKGDIPEGYSVSREKKERFSLILESASTNQTSMYLCASSLTSIPFGQYFGPGTRLTVT.

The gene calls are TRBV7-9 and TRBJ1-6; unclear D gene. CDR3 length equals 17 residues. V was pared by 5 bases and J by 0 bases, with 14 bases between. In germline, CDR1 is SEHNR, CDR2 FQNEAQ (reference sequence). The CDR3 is CASSAPTGSSYNSPLHF. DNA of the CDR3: TGTGCCAGCAGCGCACCGACCGGGAGCTCCTATAATTCACCCCTCCACTTT.

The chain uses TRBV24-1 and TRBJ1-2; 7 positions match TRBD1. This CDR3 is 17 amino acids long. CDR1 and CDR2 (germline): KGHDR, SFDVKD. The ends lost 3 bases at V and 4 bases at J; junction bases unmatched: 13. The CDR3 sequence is CATSDTSDRAATYGYTF. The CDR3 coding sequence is TGTGCCACCAGTGATACCTCTGACAGGGCGGCTACCTATGGCTACACCTTC.

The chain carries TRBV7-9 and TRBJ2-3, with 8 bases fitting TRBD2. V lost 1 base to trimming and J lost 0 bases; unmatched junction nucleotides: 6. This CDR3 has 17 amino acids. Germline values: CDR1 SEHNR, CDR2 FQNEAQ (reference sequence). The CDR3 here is CASSLGGGGTSTDTQYF. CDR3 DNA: TGTGCCAGCAGCTTAGGTGGCGGGGGGACTAGCACAGATACGCAGTATTTT.

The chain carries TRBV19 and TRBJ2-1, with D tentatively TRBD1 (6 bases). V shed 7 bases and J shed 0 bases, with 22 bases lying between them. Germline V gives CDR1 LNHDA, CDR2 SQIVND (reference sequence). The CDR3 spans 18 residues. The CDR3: CASTHKGVGAGSYNEQFF. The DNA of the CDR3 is TGTGCCAGTACCCATAAGGGGGTTGGGGCAGGCTCCTACAATGAGCAGTTCTTC.

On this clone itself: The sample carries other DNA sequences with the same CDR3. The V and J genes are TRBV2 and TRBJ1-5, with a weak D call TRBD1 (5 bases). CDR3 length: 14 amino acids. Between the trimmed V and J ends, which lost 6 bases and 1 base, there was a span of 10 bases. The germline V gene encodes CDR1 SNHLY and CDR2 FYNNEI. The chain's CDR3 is CASSDRQSNQPQHF. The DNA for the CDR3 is TGTGCCAGCAGCGACCGACAGAGCAATCAGCCCCAGCATTTT.

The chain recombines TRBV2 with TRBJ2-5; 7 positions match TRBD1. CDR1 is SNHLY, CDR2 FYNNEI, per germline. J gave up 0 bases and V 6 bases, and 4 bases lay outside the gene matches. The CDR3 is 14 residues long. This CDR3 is CASSEDRYQETQYF. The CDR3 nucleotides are TGTGCCAGCAGCGAGGACAGGTACCAAGAGACCCAGTACTTC.

The CDR3 is CASSVGTDLGEQYF. The CDR3 nucleotides read TGTGCCAGCAGCGTAGGGACGGATCTGGGGGAGCAGTACTTC. V is TRBV9 and J is TRBJ2-7, with D uncertain. The CDR3 sequence is 14 residues long. The germline V gene encodes CDR1 SGDLS and CDR2 YYNGEE. Trimming stripped 0 bases from V and 7 bases from J, with 14 bases between. The variable domain in full, completed from reference TRBV9 and TRBJ2-7, reads DSGVTQTPKHLITATGQRVTLRCSPRSGDLSVYWYQQSLDQGLQFLIQYYNGEERAKGNILERFSAQQFPDLHSELNLSSLELGDSALYFCASSVGTDLGEQYFGPGTRLTVT.

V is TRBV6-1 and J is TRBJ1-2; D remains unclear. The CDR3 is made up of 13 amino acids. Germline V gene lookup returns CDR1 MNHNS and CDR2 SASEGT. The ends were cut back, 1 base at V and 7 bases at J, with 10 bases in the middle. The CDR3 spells CASSEGVSGGYTF. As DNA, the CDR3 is TGTGCCAGCAGTGAAGGGGTATCAGGTGGCTACACCTTC.

This chain's CDR3 is CASSLSGLAEETQYF. The CDR3 nucleotides are TGTGCCAGCAGCTTATCTGGACTAGCGGAAGAGACCCAGTACTTC. The chain couples TRBV7-3 to TRBJ2-5, with 10 positions matching TRBD2. With 2 bases clipped from V and 3 bases from J, the junction kept 3 bases outside the gene matches. The germline CDR1 and CDR2 sequences are SGHTA and FQGTGA. This CDR3 is 15 amino acids long. Using reference TRBV7-3 and TRBJ2-5 for the parts outside the CDR3, the full variable domain is GAGVSQTPSNKVTEKGKYVELRCDPISGHTALYWYRQSLGQGPEFLIYFQGTGAADDSGLPNDRFFAVRPEGSVSTLKIQRTERGDSAVYLCASSLSGLAEETQYFGPGTRLLVL.

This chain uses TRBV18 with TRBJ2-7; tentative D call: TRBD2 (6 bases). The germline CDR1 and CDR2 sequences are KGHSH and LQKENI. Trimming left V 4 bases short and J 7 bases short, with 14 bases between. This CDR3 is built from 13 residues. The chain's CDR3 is CASSRGTGEEQYF. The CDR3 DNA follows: TGTGCCAGCTCACGCGGGACGGGGGAGGAGCAGTACTTC.

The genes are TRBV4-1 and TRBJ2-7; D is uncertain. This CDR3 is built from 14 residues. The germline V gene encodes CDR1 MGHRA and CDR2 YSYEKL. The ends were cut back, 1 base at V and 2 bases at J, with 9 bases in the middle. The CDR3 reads CASSQVAGPYEQYF. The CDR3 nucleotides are TGCGCCAGCAGCCAAGTGGCCGGACCCTACGAGCAGTACTTC.

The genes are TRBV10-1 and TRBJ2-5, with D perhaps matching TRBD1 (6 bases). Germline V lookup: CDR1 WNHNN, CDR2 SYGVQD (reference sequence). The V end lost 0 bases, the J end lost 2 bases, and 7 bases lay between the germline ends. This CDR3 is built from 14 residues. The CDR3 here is CASSESDRQETQYF. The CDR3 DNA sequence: TGCGCCAGCAGTGAGTCCGACAGGCAAGAGACCCAGTACTTC.

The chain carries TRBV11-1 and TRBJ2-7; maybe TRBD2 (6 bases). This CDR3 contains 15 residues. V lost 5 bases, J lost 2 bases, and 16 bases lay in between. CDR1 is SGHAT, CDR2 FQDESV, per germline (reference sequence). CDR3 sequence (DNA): TGTGCCAGCAGCCCCAAGGAGGGGATACCCTACGAGCAGTACTTC. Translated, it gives CASSPKEGIPYEQYF.

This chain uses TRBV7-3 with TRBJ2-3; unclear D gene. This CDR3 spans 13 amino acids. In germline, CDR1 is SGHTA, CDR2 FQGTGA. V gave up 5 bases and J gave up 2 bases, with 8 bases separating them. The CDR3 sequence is CASSPRTTDTQYF. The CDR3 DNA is TGTGCCAGCAGCCCCCGGACCACAGATACGCAGTATTTT.

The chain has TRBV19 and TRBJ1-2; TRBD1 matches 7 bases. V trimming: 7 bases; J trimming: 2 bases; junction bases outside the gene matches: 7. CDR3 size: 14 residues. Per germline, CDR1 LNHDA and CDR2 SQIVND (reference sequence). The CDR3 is CASIRQGVNYGYTF. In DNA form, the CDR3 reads TGTGCCAGTATCCGACAGGGTGTCAACTATGGCTACACCTTC.

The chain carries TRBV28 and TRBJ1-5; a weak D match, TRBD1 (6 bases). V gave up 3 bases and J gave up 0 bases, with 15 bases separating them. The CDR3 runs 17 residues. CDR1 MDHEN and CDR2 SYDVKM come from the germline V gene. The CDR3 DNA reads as TGTGCCAGCAGTTTGGACCCAGGGGTGTATAGCAATCAGCCCCAGCATTTT. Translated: CASSLDPGVYSNQPQHF.

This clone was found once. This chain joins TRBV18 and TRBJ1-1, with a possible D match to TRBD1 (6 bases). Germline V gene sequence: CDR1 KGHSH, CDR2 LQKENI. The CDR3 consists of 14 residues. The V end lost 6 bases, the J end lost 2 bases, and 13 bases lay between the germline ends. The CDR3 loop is CASSQGNGNTEAFF. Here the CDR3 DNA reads TGTGCCAGCTCCCAGGGGAATGGAAACACTGAAGCTTTCTTT.

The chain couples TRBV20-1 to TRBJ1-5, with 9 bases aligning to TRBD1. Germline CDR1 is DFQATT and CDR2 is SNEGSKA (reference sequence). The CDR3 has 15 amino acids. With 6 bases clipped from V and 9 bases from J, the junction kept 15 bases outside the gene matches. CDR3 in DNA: TGCAGTGCCAGTAGGACAGGGGTTCAGGCTCCGCCCCAGCATTTT. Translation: CSASRTGVQAPPQHF.

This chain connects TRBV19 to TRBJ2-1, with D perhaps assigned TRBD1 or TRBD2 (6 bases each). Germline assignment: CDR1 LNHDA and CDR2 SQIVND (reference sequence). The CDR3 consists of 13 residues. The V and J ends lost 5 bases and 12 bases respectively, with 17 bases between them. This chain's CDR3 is CASSAEGGLGQFF. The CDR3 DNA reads TGTGCCAGTAGTGCCGAGGGGGGATTAGGGCAGTTCTTC.

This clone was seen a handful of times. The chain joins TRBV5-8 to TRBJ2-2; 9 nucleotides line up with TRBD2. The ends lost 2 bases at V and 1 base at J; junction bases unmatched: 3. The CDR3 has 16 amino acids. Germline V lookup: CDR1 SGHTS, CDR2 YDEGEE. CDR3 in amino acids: CASSFSSGENTGELFF. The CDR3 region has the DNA TGTGCCAGCAGCTTTTCTAGCGGGGAGAACACCGGGGAGCTGTTTTTT.

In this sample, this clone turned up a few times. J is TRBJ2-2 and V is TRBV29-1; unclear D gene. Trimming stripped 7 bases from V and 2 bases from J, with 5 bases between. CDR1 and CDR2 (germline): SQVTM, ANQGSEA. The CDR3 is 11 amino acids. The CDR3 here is CSGRNTGELFF. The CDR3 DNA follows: TGCAGCGGAAGAAACACCGGGGAGCTGTTTTTT.

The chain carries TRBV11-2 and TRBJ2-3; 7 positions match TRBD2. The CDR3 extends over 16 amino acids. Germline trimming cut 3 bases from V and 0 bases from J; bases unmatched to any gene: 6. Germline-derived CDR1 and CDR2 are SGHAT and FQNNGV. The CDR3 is CASSFRGAGSTDTQYF. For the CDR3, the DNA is TGTGCCAGCAGCTTTAGGGGAGCGGGGAGCACAGATACGCAGTATTTT.

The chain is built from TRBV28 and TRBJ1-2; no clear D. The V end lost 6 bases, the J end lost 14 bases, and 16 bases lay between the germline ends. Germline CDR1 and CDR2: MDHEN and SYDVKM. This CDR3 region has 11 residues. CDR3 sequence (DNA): TGTGCCAGCAGCAAGGACCGGGTGCTTACCTTC. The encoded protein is CASSKDRVLTF.

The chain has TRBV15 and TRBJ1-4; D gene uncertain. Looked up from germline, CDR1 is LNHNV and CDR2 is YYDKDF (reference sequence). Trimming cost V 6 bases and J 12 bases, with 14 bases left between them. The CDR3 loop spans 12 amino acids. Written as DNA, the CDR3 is TGTGCCACCAGTAGGGATCGGGGTGAACTGTTTTTT. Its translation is CATSRDRGELFF.

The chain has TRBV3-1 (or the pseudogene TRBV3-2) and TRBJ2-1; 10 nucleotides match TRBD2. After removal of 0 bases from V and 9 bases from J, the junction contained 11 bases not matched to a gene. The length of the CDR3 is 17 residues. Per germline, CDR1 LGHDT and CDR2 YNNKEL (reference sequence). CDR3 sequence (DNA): TGTGCCAGCAGCCAAGATTTGGCTAGCGGGAGTAAAGGTGAGCAGTTCTTC. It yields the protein CASSQDLASGSKGEQFF.

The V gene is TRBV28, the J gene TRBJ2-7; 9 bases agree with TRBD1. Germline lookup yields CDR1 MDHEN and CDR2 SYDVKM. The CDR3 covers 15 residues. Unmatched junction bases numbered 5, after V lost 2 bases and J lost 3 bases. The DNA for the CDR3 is TGTGCCAGCAGTTTAACAGGGGGCCCCCTCTACGAGCAGTACTTC. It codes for CASSLTGGPLYEQYF.

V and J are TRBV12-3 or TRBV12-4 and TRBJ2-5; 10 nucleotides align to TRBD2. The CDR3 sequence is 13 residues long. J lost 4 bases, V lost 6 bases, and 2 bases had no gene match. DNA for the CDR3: TGTGCCAGCAGACTAGCGGGAAGAGAGACCCAGTACTTC. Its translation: CASRLAGRETQYF.